The rows below give T cell receptor beta chains drawn from one sample of a study of CD8 T cells in ankylosing spondylitis. TCRdb fed the 5' RACE reads into MiXCR, producing one record per CDR3 protein. The top ten clones hold roughly 0.6% of a sample with a few hundred thousand distinct CDR3 sequences, roughly 25% of them seen once. Material for sequencing was blood, either unsorted or a sorted T cell fraction (not recorded which). The receptors here all came from a male donor with ankylosing spondylitis or in good health (not recorded which). Both conserved end residues are part of each CDR3. Fields, in order: clone size, J gene, D gene, V gene, CDR3 DNA, CDR3 protein. D genes are given only for firm matches. Clone size is given for some rows only: seen once, a few or many times, or a class if the clone is expanded.

. | TRBJ2-5 | TRBD2 | TRBV4-2 | TGTGCCAGCAGCCCGTGGATGGATTCGGGGGGACAAGAGACCCAGTACTTC | CASSPWMDSGGQETQYF
many | TRBJ2-5 | . | TRBV12-3/TRBV12-4 | TGTGCCAGCAGTTTATCGGGGGAAGAGACCCAGTACTTC | CASSLSGEETQYF
few | TRBJ2-1 | . | TRBV24-1 | TGTGCCACCAGTGATCACAGGGGAGGTCCCTACAATGAGCAGTTCTTC | CATSDHRGGPYNEQFF
many | TRBJ2-1 | TRBD2 | TRBV7-3 | TGTGCCAGCAGCTTCACCGGGACTAGGGATTACAATGAGCAGTTCTTC | CASSFTGTRDYNEQFF
many | TRBJ2-3 | TRBD1 | TRBV12-3/TRBV12-4 | TGTGCCAGCAGTTTGGGACAGGGAGCAGATACGCAGTATTTT | CASSLGQGADTQYF
many | TRBJ2-1 | . | TRBV9 | TGTGCCAGCAGCGCAGGACCACACAATGAGCAGTTCTTC | CASSAGPHNEQFF
. | TRBJ2-5 | . | TRBV4-1 | TGCGCCAGCAGCCAAGGTCAGGGAAAAGAGACCCAGTACTTC | CASSQGQGKETQYF
. | TRBJ2-5 | . | TRBV20-1 | TGCAGTGCTAGAGATATAGGGGCCCAAGAGACCCAGTACTTC | CSARDIGAQETQYF
many | TRBJ2-7 | . | TRBV20-1 | TGCAGTGCTAGTAAGCCCAGGAAGGGGTCCTACGAGCAGTACTTC | CSASKPRKGSYEQYF
many | TRBJ2-2 | . | TRBV5-1 | TGCGCCAGGGCTACAGGGTGGACCGGGGAGCTGTTTTTT | CARATGWTGELFF
many | TRBJ2-1 | . | TRBV3-1 | TGTGCCAGCAGCGTACCACGGGGAGGCAATGAGCAGTTCTTC | CASSVPRGGNEQFF
many | TRBJ1-4 | TRBD1 | TRBV2 | TGTGCCAGCAGTAACAATGGACAGGGCCGGGAAAAACTGTTTTTT | CASSNNGQGREKLFF
. | TRBJ2-5 | . | TRBV29-1 | TGCAGCGTGGGGTGGGGGTTGCAAGAGATCCAGTACTTC | CSVGWGLQEIQYF
many | TRBJ2-7 | . | TRBV12-3/TRBV12-4 | TGTGCCAGCAGTTTCGACAGCCTCTCCTACGAGCAGTACTTC | CASSFDSLSYEQYF
. | TRBJ2-7 | . | TRBV4-2 | TGTGCCAGCAGCCAGGCCACGGGCGCGGGCCAGTCCTACGAGCAGTACTTC | CASSQATGAGQSYEQYF
many | TRBJ2-7 | . | TRBV29-1 | TGCAGCGTTGAAGATCAGGGGTCCTACGAGCAGTACTTC | CSVEDQGSYEQYF
. | TRBJ2-5 | . | TRBV20-1 | TGCAGTGCTACCCGGGACACCCCGGGCCTAGAGACCCAGTACTTC | CSATRDTPGLETQYF
many | TRBJ1-2 | TRBD1 | TRBV12-3/TRBV12-4 | TGTGCCAGCAGCAGACAGGGGAGAGACTATGGCTACACCTTC | CASSRQGRDYGYTF
many | TRBJ1-2 | TRBD1 | TRBV5-1 | TGCGCCAGCAGCTCCCAGGAGACAGGGAAGCAGGGCTACACCTTC | CASSSQETGKQGYTF
. | TRBJ2-7 | TRBD1 | TRBV28 | TGTGCCAGCAGTACCTACAGGGGCTACGAGCAGTACTTC | CASSTYRGYEQYF
many | TRBJ1-4 | TRBD1 | TRBV12-3/TRBV12-4 | TGTGCCAGCAGTCCCGGCAGGGGGCGAGTACTGTTTTTT | CASSPGRGRVLFF
few | TRBJ2-1 | . | TRBV20-1 | TGCAGTGCTAGTGCAGGCCCGCCCTACAATGAGCAGTTCTTC | CSASAGPPYNEQFF
many | TRBJ2-3 | . | TRBV3-1 | TGTGCCAGCAGGCTCGGAGCGGCACAAAGCACAGATACGCAGTATTTT | CASRLGAAQSTDTQYF
. | TRBJ2-5 | . | TRBV6-2/TRBV6-3 | TGTGCCAGCCAGGGTCGAAGCGGCAGGGCAGAGACCCAGTACTTC | CASQGRSGRAETQYF
many | TRBJ2-5 | . | TRBV28 | TGTGCCAGCAGTACCGGGACCGCGGTGGGGACCCAGTACTTC | CASSTGTAVGTQYF
. | TRBJ2-3 | TRBD2 | TRBV20-1 | TGCAGTGCTAAGACTAGCGGGGGCAGGATAGGGCAGTATTTT | CSAKTSGGRIGQYF
. | TRBJ2-6 | . | TRBV20-1 | TGCAGTGCTGATGCGGACGGGGCGGCTGGGGCCAACGTCCTGACTTTC | CSADADGAAGANVLTF
many | TRBJ2-3 | . | TRBV15 | TGTGCCACCAGCAGACCCACCAGGGATGCAGATACGCAGTATTTT | CATSRPTRDADTQYF
. | TRBJ2-1 | TRBD1 | TRBV20-1 | TGCAGTGCTAGAAGACGACAGGGGGCTATCGGGGGCCAACACTACAATGAGCAGTTCTTC | CSARRRQGAIGGQHYNEQFF
. | TRBJ2-7 | TRBD1 | TRBV5-5 | TGTGCCAGCAGCTTGGCCCGGCAGGGGGCTTGGGAGCAGTACTTC | CASSLARQGAWEQYF
. | TRBJ1-2 | . | TRBV12-3/TRBV12-4 | TGTGCCAGCAGAGAAGGTACAGGTGGCTACACCTTC | CASREGTGGYTF
. | TRBJ2-3 | TRBD2 | TRBV24-1 | TGTGCCACCAGTTCTCCGGGACTAGCGAGTTTCGATAGCACAGATACGCAGTATTTT | CATSSPGLASFDSTDTQYF
once | TRBJ2-7 | . | TRBV20-1 | TGCAGTGCCGCTGGGGGTTACTACGAGCAGTACTTC | CSAAGGYYEQYF
. | TRBJ1-1 | . | TRBV20-1 | TGCAGTGCTAGTTACGACAGAGCTTTCTTT | CSASYDRAFF
. | TRBJ1-5 | TRBD1 | TRBV20-1 | TGCTTTGCTACGCAGACACAGGGGGCATTTCAGCCCCAGCATTTT | CFATQTQGAFQPQHF
many | TRBJ2-1 | . | TRBV5-1 | TGCGCCAGCAAGAGTCAAGGGGGACCGGGTGAGCAGTTCTTC | CASKSQGGPGEQFF
. | TRBJ1-1 | TRBD1 | TRBV27 | TGTGCCAGCAGTTTCGGACAGGGGTATACTGAAGCTTTCTTT | CASSFGQGYTEAFF
few | TRBJ2-1 | . | TRBV20-1 | TGCAGTGCGCCGGATGGTGGGAAAGAGCAGTTCTTC | CSAPDGGKEQFF
many | TRBJ1-1 | . | TRBV29-1 | TGCAGCGTTGAAGGATTGCTAATGAACACTGAAGCTTTCTTT | CSVEGLLMNTEAFF
. | TRBJ1-4 | TRBD1 | TRBV2 | TGTGCCAGCATGCAAGGGACAGGGAATGAAAAACTGTTTTTT | CASMQGTGNEKLFF
. | TRBJ2-5 | . | TRBV6-5 | TGTGCCAGCAGTTACCCTGAGGGATGGGAGACCCAGTACTTC | CASSYPEGWETQYF
. | TRBJ2-3 | . | TRBV2 | TGTGCCAGCAGTGAAGATTGGAGCAGGGTAGATACGCAGTATTTT | CASSEDWSRVDTQYF
. | TRBJ1-1 | . | TRBV6-1 | TGTGCCAGCCTCTCGGTTTGGCCGAACACTGAAGCTTTCTTT | CASLSVWPNTEAFF
. | TRBJ2-3 | . | TRBV13 | TGTGCCAGCAGCTCGTTTACTCTCCAGGGGGGGACTAAAAAAGATACGCAGTATTTT | CASSSFTLQGGTKKDTQYF
many | TRBJ2-7 | TRBD1 | TRBV7-4 | TGTGCCAGCCGGACAGGGGGGATACACTACGAGCAGTACTTC | CASRTGGIHYEQYF
once | TRBJ2-1 | . | TRBV12-3/TRBV12-4 | TGTGCCAGCAGCCCCCATCCGGGTAATGAGCAGTTCTTC | CASSPHPGNEQFF
few | TRBJ2-5 | . | TRBV6-1 | TGTGCCAGCAGTCAGAGGGTTCAAGAGACCCAGTACTTC | CASSQRVQETQYF
few | TRBJ2-5 | TRBD2 | TRBV29-1 | TGCAGCGCTCACGGACTAGCGATTGAAGAGACCCAGTACTTC | CSAHGLAIEETQYF
few | TRBJ2-4 | TRBD2 | TRBV20-1 | TGCAGTGCTGAAGGGGCGGGGGTAGCCAAAAACATTCAGTACTTC | CSAEGAGVAKNIQYF
. | TRBJ2-5 | . | TRBV7-9 | TGTGCCAGCAGCTTAGTTCCAGGGGACCGAGAGACCCAGTACTTC | CASSLVPGDRETQYF
many | TRBJ1-2 | . | TRBV29-1 | TGCAGCGTTGAAGGGAACTATGGCTACACCTTC | CSVEGNYGYTF
many | TRBJ1-5 | . | TRBV10-3 | TGTGCCACCGTGCAGGGGCTTAGCAATCAGCCCCAGCATTTT | CATVQGLSNQPQHF
. | TRBJ2-1 | TRBD2 | TRBV10-3 | TGTGCCATCAGTGAGTCCACTAGCGGGGGCAATGAGCAGTTCTTC | CAISESTSGGNEQFF
many | TRBJ2-5 | . | TRBV20-1 | TGCAGTGCTAGAGGGGAGCCTGAGAGAAAAGAGACCCAGTACTTC | CSARGEPERKETQYF
. | TRBJ2-7 | . | TRBV20-1 | TGCAGTGCTAGAGATTCCCGGACCACCTACGAGCAGTACTTC | CSARDSRTTYEQYF
few | TRBJ2-7 | TRBD2 | TRBV6-5 | TGTGCCAGCAGGGGACTAGCGGGGGAGCAGTACTTC | CASRGLAGEQYF
few | TRBJ1-1 | . | TRBV20-1 | TGCAGTGCTAGAGGGGGCGGGGGGCTAGCTTTCTTT | CSARGGGGLAFF
. | TRBJ2-1 | . | TRBV7-2 | TGTGCCAGCAGCTTAGGGCCCGCGGGTGAGCAGTTCTTC | CASSLGPAGEQFF
many | TRBJ2-7 | TRBD1 | TRBV4-2 | TGTGCCAGCAGCCAAGAGGACAGGGGACGGTACGAGCAGTACTTC | CASSQEDRGRYEQYF